Below are 31 T cell receptor beta chains sequenced from a single sample in a study of CD8 T cells in Susac syndrome. It was with random hexamers that about 0.45 to 1 ug RNA was reverse transcribed. MiXCR was run by TCRdb on the immunoSEQ multiplex PCR reads, yielding one entry per CDR3 protein. Among 80,000 to 95,000 distinct CDR3 sequences listed, nearly 95% were seen once. Specimen: CD8+ T cells from PBMCs. These receptors were collected from a human donor with Susac syndrome.

V usage is TRBV5-1 and J usage is TRBJ2-5; D is tentatively TRBD1 or TRBD2 (5 bases each). This CDR3 has 16 amino acids. The V end lost 4 bases, the J end lost 3 bases, and 19 bases lay between the germline ends. CDR1 and CDR2 from the germline V gene are SGHRS and YFSETQ. The chain's CDR3 is CASSDPGRLNEETQYF. As DNA, the CDR3 is TGCGCCAGCAGCGATCCGGGACGGCTAAACGAAGAGACCCAGTACTTC.

The V call is TRBV7-9, the J call TRBJ1-4, with 7 bases fitting TRBD1. The V gene end was trimmed by 10 bases and the J gene end by 6 bases; junction bases not matched to a gene: 11. CDR3 size: 14 residues. From germline, CDR1 is SEHNR and CDR2 FQNEAQ (reference sequence). The CDR3 reads CATIKTGWDEKLFF. CDR3 nucleotide sequence: TGTGCCACTATAAAGACAGGGTGGGATGAAAAACTGTTTTTT.

The chain is built from TRBV19 and TRBJ1-5; possible D gene TRBD1, 5 bases. Germline lookup yields CDR1 LNHDA and CDR2 SQIVND (reference sequence). The CDR3 length is 15 residues. V dropped 5 bases and J dropped 5 bases, with 16 bases sitting between them. The CDR3: CASSETGTGYQPQHF. The CDR3 DNA is TGTGCCAGTAGTGAAACCGGGACTGGATATCAGCCCCAGCATTTT.

V usage is TRBV9 and J usage is TRBJ2-7, with 10 bases matching TRBD1. The trim removed 2 bases at V and 3 bases at J, leaving 2 bases unmatched. Germline V lookup: CDR1 SGDLS, CDR2 YYNGEE. The CDR3 sequence is 14 residues long. The CDR3 DNA follows: TGTGCCAGCAGCGTGACAGGGGGCTACTACGAGCAGTACTTC. Translating it yields CASSVTGGYYEQYF.

The chain is built from TRBV5-6 and TRBJ1-1, with 9 positions matching TRBD1. Germline assignment: CDR1 SGHDT and CDR2 YYEEEE. The CDR3 extends over 15 amino acids. V was pared by 2 bases and J by 1 base, with 3 bases of the junction left unmatched. The CDR3 nucleotides read TGTGCCAGCAGCTTAGGACAGGGGCAGAACACTGAAGCTTTCTTT. Its translation: CASSLGQGQNTEAFF.

The gene calls are TRBV12-3 or TRBV12-4 and TRBJ1-2; a weak D match, TRBD1 (6 bases). V dropped 3 bases and J dropped 8 bases, with 13 bases sitting between them. The CDR3 has 13 amino acids. The CDR3 region is CASSFPQGNGYTF. The CDR3 nucleotides are TGTGCCAGCAGTTTCCCACAGGGAAACGGCTACACCTTC.

The genes are TRBV7-9 and TRBJ1-2, with 8 bases aligning to TRBD1. The CDR3 runs to 13 residues. Germline V CDR1 and CDR2: SEHNR, FQNEAQ (reference sequence). J lost 7 bases, V lost 6 bases, and 7 bases had no gene match. The CDR3 DNA follows: TGTGCCAGCAGTGGACAGGGAACAGTTGGCTACACCTTC. It codes for CASSGQGTVGYTF.

This chain connects TRBV28 to TRBJ2-7; D is unclear. The length of the CDR3 is 12 residues. CDR1 and CDR2 (germline): MDHEN, SYDVKM. The V gene lost 3 bases and the J gene lost 0 bases, with 3 bases spanning the gap. The CDR3 DNA reads TGTGCCAGCAGTTTGCCCTCCTACGAGCAGTACTTC. Translation: CASSLPSYEQYF.

This clonotype is a singleton in its sample. The rearrangement links TRBV24-1 to TRBJ2-5; TRBD2 matches at 9 bases. Germline values: CDR1 KGHDR, CDR2 SFDVKD. J lost 3 bases, V lost 9 bases, and 7 bases had no gene match. The length of the CDR3 is 14 residues. The CDR3 reads CATGVAGGEETQYF. CDR3 nucleotide sequence: TGTGCCACCGGTGTGGCGGGAGGGGAAGAGACCCAGTACTTC.

The J gene is TRBJ2-7, the V gene TRBV2, with D hard to call. V lost 1 base and J 6 bases, leaving 7 bases between the germline ends. The CDR3 contains 12 residues. Germline CDR1 and CDR2: SNHLY and FYNNEI. CDR3 sequence: CASSEGRVEQYF. The CDR3 DNA reads TGTGCCAGCAGTGAAGGTCGGGTCGAGCAGTACTTC.

The sample holds one count of this clonotype. The J gene is TRBJ2-1, the V gene TRBV4-3; D ambiguous. CDR3 length: 17 amino acids. From germline, CDR1 is LGHNA and CDR2 YSLEER. Trimming removed 4 bases at V and 2 bases at J, with 18 bases between. In DNA form, the CDR3 reads TGCGCCAGCAGCCGCGGTGCTCTCGACCCCGCCTACAATGAGCAGTTCTTC. This sequence encodes CASSRGALDPAYNEQFF.

This chain connects TRBV4-2 to TRBJ2-3; D is uncertain. CDR1 LGHNA and CDR2 YNFKEQ come from the germline V gene. The CDR3 spans 15 residues. Trimming removed 1 base from V and 6 bases from J, with 14 bases in between. CDR3: CASSQGVLDGDTQYF. The CDR3 DNA is TGTGCCAGCAGCCAAGGCGTACTGGACGGGGATACGCAGTATTTT.

This chain connects TRBV2 to TRBJ1-6; 7 nucleotides match TRBD1. The CDR3 is 16 residues long. Germline V gene lookup returns CDR1 SNHLY and CDR2 FYNNEI. The ends lost 3 bases at V and 10 bases at J; junction bases unmatched: 12. The CDR3 loop is CASSDLADRAGSPLHF. The CDR3 DNA follows: TGTGCCAGCAGTGACCTCGCTGACAGGGCAGGGTCACCCCTCCACTTT.

The chain employs TRBV12-3 or TRBV12-4 and TRBJ2-7, with TRBD1 matching 9 bases. The V and J ends lost 5 bases and 4 bases, in that order; junction bases with no gene match: 9. This CDR3 region has 15 residues. CDR3 sequence (DNA): TGTGCCAGCAGTCCCCCGGGACAGGGACAATACGAGCAGTACTTC. Encoded protein: CASSPPGQGQYEQYF.

This clonotype showed up just once. The rearrangement uses TRBV20-1 and TRBJ2-5; perhaps TRBD1 as D (6 bases). Germline V lookup: CDR1 DFQATT, CDR2 SNEGSKA (reference sequence). CDR3 size: 20 residues. Trimming removed 0 bases at V and 1 base at J, with 27 bases between. The CDR3 sequence is CSAREPSDRHTRPSQETQYF. CDR3 sequence (DNA): TGCAGTGCTAGAGAACCGTCCGACAGGCACACAAGGCCGAGCCAAGAGACCCAGTACTTC.

The chain is built from TRBV4-3 and TRBJ1-5; 8 positions match TRBD1. Losses at the gene ends were 1 base for V and 5 bases for J; bases not matched to a gene: 16. The CDR3 sequence is 19 residues long. Per germline, CDR1 LGHNA and CDR2 YSLEER. CDR3: CASSQARGRGREVDQPQHF. In DNA form, the CDR3 reads TGCGCCAGCAGCCAAGCCCGAGGCAGGGGGCGAGAGGTGGATCAGCCCCAGCATTTT.

The chain couples TRBV7-9 to TRBJ2-2, with D possibly TRBD2 on 5 matching bases. This CDR3 has 15 residues. Deletions cut 5 bases from V and 6 bases from J, with 16 bases between. The germline V gene has CDR1 SEHNR and CDR2 FQNEAQ (reference sequence). This chain's CDR3 is CASSGPLTSSGELFF. The CDR3 DNA sequence: TGTGCCAGCAGCGGGCCCCTTACTAGTTCCGGGGAGCTGTTTTTT.

V is TRBV30 and J is TRBJ2-5; a possible D gene is TRBD2 (5 bases). V dropped 2 bases and J dropped 2 bases, with 9 bases sitting between them. The germline V gene encodes CDR1 GTSNPN and CDR2 SVGIG (reference sequence). The CDR3 spans 13 residues. CDR3 region: CAWSISGQETQYF. CDR3 coding DNA: TGTGCCTGGAGTATAAGCGGACAAGAGACCCAGTACTTC.

This clonotype is categorized as medium-sized. The gene calls are TRBV3-1 and TRBJ2-5; D tentatively reads TRBD1 or TRBD2 (5 bases each). V was trimmed by 4 bases and J by 2 bases, leaving 11 bases between them. Per germline, CDR1 LGHDT and CDR2 YNNKEL (reference sequence). The CDR3 has 14 residues. The chain's CDR3 is CASSPPGQQETQYF. The CDR3 DNA is TGTGCCAGCAGCCCGCCGGGGCAACAAGAGACCCAGTACTTC.

This chain joins TRBV4-3 and TRBJ2-1; 12 nucleotides match TRBD2. The trim removed 0 bases at V and 7 bases at J, leaving 7 bases unmatched. This CDR3 has 17 amino acids. Germline V lookup: CDR1 LGHNA, CDR2 YSLEER. CDR3: CASSQERTSGRLNEQFF. The CDR3 bases are TGCGCCAGCAGCCAAGAGAGAACTAGCGGGAGGTTGAATGAGCAGTTCTTC.

CDR3 sequence: CAWSGNTGIEQFF. Written as DNA, the CDR3 is TGTGCCTGGAGTGGTAACACAGGTATTGAGCAGTTCTTC. The chain employs TRBV30 and TRBJ2-1, with a tentative D call TRBD1 (5 bases). The CDR3 consists of 13 residues. Germline V gives CDR1 GTSNPN, CDR2 SVGIG (reference sequence). V was shortened by 1 base and J by 9 bases, with 13 bases between the two germline ends. The entire variable domain, with the rest obtained from reference TRBV30 and TRBJ2-1, is as follows: SQTIHQWPATLVQPVGSPLSLECTVEGTSNPNLYWYRQAAGRGLQLLFYSVGIGQISSEVPQNLSASRPQDRQFILSSKKLLLSDSGFYLCAWSGNTGIEQFFGPGTRLTVL.

This chain joins TRBV27 and TRBJ2-7, with 7 bases matching TRBD1. The CDR3 extends over 13 amino acids. The V gene's germline CDR1 is MNHEY and CDR2 SMNVEV (reference sequence). V was clipped by 6 bases and J by 2 bases; unmatched bases: 4. The CDR3 DNA follows: TGTGCCAGCAGCGACAGGGCGACCTACGAGCAGTACTTC. It specifies CASSDRATYEQYF.

This clonotype was recorded a few times. The V call is TRBV7-9, the J call TRBJ2-7; 11 bases are shared with TRBD2. Germline values: CDR1 SEHNR, CDR2 FQNEAQ (reference sequence). The CDR3 has 17 amino acids. Losses at the gene ends were 7 bases for V and 2 bases for J; bases not matched to a gene: 13. This CDR3 is CASTRTLAGGLTYEQYF. In DNA form, the CDR3 reads TGTGCCAGCACCCGGACTCTAGCGGGAGGCCTCACCTACGAGCAGTACTTC.

CDR3 protein: CASSQGFGTTEAFF. The CDR3 DNA follows: TGTGCCAGCAGCCAAGGGTTCGGGACGACTGAAGCTTTCTTT. The V and J genes are TRBV3-1 and TRBJ1-1, with a tentative D call TRBD1 (5 bases). Germline-derived CDR1 and CDR2 are LGHDT and YNNKEL (reference sequence). The CDR3 length is 14 residues. The V and J ends lost 1 base and 5 bases respectively, with 11 bases between them.

The CDR3 spells CASLEAQGLNYGYTF. The DNA of the CDR3 is TGTGCCAGCCTCGAAGCCCAGGGACTCAACTATGGCTACACCTTC. V is TRBV19 and J is TRBJ1-2, with a possible D match to TRBD1 (5 bases). V shed 9 bases and J shed 2 bases, with 19 bases lying between them. Germline CDR1 is LNHDA and CDR2 is SQIVND (reference sequence). CDR3 length: 15 residues.

This chain joins TRBV20-1 and TRBJ2-7, with 8 bases lining up with TRBD2. CDR1 and CDR2 (germline): DFQATT, SNEGSKA (reference sequence). The CDR3 loop spans 16 amino acids. V was pared by 8 bases and J by 4 bases, with 19 bases of the junction left unmatched. The CDR3 coding sequence is TGCAGTCCCAGAGGGTACAGCGGGAGTATTCCTTACGAGCAGTACTTC. It encodes CSPRGYSGSIPYEQYF.

This chain connects TRBV2 to TRBJ2-7, with D hard to call. The CDR3 has 12 residues. CDR1 SNHLY and CDR2 FYNNEI come from the germline V gene. The V and J ends lost 6 bases and 0 bases respectively, with 6 bases between them. The CDR3 DNA follows: TGTGCCAGCAGGATTAGCTCCTACGAGCAGTACTTC. It encodes CASRISSYEQYF.

Concerning this clonotype: The conserved final phenylalanine or tryptophan is absent from the CDR3, which likely points to a read error. The chain has TRBV19 and TRBJ1-1, with TRBD1 as a possible D gene (5 bases). Germline CDR1 reads LNHDA; CDR2 reads SQIVND (reference sequence). This CDR3 has 17 residues. Trimming stripped 6 bases from V and 1 base from J, with 21 bases between. CDR3 amino acids: CASRNRAEVGPNTEAFS. Here the CDR3 DNA reads TGTGCCAGTAGGAACCGCGCTGAGGTGGGGCCGAACACTGAAGCTTTCTCT.

The rearrangement links TRBV4-3 to TRBJ1-1, with unresolved D. Germline V gene lookup returns CDR1 LGHNA and CDR2 YSLEER. The CDR3 runs to 17 residues. V gave up 0 bases and J gave up 0 bases, with 14 bases separating them. The CDR3 protein is CASSQDGRYPLNTEAFF. The CDR3 DNA reads as TGCGCCAGCAGCCAAGACGGGAGATACCCTCTGAACACTGAAGCTTTCTTT.

The chain carries TRBV7-9 and TRBJ1-4, with TRBD1 as a possible D gene (6 bases). The CDR3 sequence is 15 residues long. With 5 bases removed from V and 4 bases from J, the gap between germline ends came to 14 bases. CDR1 and CDR2 from the germline V gene are SEHNR and FQNEAQ (reference sequence). CDR3 in DNA: TGTGCCAGCAGCCCTCGACAGGAGCGTAATGAAAAACTGTTTTTT. It is translated as CASSPRQERNEKLFF.

V is TRBV4-3 and J is TRBJ2-5; D is possibly TRBD2 (7 bases). This CDR3 spans 18 amino acids. Germline V gives CDR1 LGHNA, CDR2 YSLEER. Trimming stripped 1 base from V and 5 bases from J, with 23 bases between. The CDR3 bases are TGCGCCAGCAGCCAAGGGTCCAGCGGGATAGAGGGGGAGGAGACCCAGTACTTC. It yields the protein CASSQGSSGIEGEETQYF.